This T cell receptor (beta chain) was sequenced in a study of PD-1 blockade in mismatch repair-deficient tumors. Study information: Patients had approximately 12 mismatch repair-deficient cancer types and were previously treated and progressing.

Whole-study findings and limits: Tumor-resident clones, often undetectable pretreatment in blood, expanded then contracted after pembrolizumab.

Germline V gene lookup returns CDR1 SNHLY and CDR2 FYNNEI. The CDR3 sequence is 14 residues long. The ends lost 4 bases at V and 2 bases at J; junction bases unmatched: 2. Clones were sequenced by immunoSEQ multiplex PCR, and TCRdb holds only the in-frame ones, with some missing. Among roughly 120,000 clones, more than 60% were seen once, and the ten largest hold 4.5% to 5.5%. The TCR-sequenced patients were three responders to pembrolizumab. Points on this clone: No antigen is known for it.

The rearrangement joins TRBV2 to TRBJ2-1; 7 bases map to TRBD2. The source was peripheral blood, collected 60 to 65 weeks after starting pembrolizumab. This clonotype was obtained from an adult with mismatch repair-deficient cancer. The CDR3 DNA is TGTGCCAGCAGTGCGGGACTAACCTACAATGAGCAGTTCTTC. This gives the protein CASSAGLTYNEQFF.